This T cell receptor (beta chain) was documented in a study of blood T cell repertoires in COVID-19. Across the whole study: Samples of COVID-19 (acute and convalescent) were obtained from the United States, Italy and Spain. Sources were T cells, B-cell-depleted T cells, or PBMCs; the material itself was cDNA or gDNA.

Per the original data handling: Amplification with reference gene primers provided the estimates of nucleated cell counts. TCRdb keeps only in-frame clones here, not all; method: immunoSEQ multiplex PCR. D and trimming come from the DNA, and the V and J calls and clone size come from that table. The sample has about 270,000 clones; about 89% are singletons. The CDR3 covers 13 residues. The germline V gene has CDR1 SGHRS and CDR2 YFSETQ. V was cut by 0 bases and J by 8 bases, with 11 bases left in between. V is TRBV5-1 and J is TRBJ1-2; possible D gene TRBD1, 6 bases. Sequences were obtained from peripheral blood. The sequence derives from a man aged 35 to 55 with active or convalescent COVID-19. The CDR3 bases are TGCGCCAGCAGCTTGGCGGACAGAAACGGCTACACCTTC. Protein product: CASSLADRNGYTF.